The rows below give T cell receptor beta chains drawn from one sample of a study of OX40 agonist ivuxolimab in advanced cancers. This table comes from immunoSEQ multiplex PCR, and its TCRdb copy is limited to in-frame clones, with some not included. The profile shows almost 90,000 clones, more than 75% of them singletons. The sequencing used CD4+ or CD8+ T cells sorted from blood, collected in a trial of the OX40 agonist ivuxolimab. Receptors were obtained from an adult with an advanced solid tumor such as melanoma, head and neck, liver or kidney cancer. Each CDR3 is given with its conserved first and last residue. A D gene is named only where the DNA matches it firmly. Expanded clones are given a class, and other clones once, few, many or no size at all.

TRBJ2-5 | . | . | TRBV7-9 | TGTGCCAGCTGCGCATCCTATGGGCAGATCCAAGAGACCCAGTACTTC | CASCASYGQIQETQYF
TRBJ1-6 | . | few | TRBV5-6 | TGTGCCAGCAGCTTGGACCCGAATTCACCCCTCCACTTT | CASSLDPNSPLHF
TRBJ1-1 | . | few | TRBV18 | TGTGCCAGCTCACCACAGGGGTCCGAAGCTTTCTTT | CASSPQGSEAFF
TRBJ2-6 | TRBD1 | . | TRBV7-6 | TGTGCCAGCAGCTTCGGGACAGGGTTAGAGTTCTCTGGGGCCAACGTCCTGACTTTC | CASSFGTGLEFSGANVLTF
TRBJ2-4 | . | . | TRBV7-2 | TGTGCCAGCAGCCCTTCAGTTCGGGCCAAAAACATTCAGTACTTC | CASSPSVRAKNIQYF
TRBJ2-7 | TRBD1 | . | TRBV4-3 | TGCGCCAGCAGCCAAGAGCTCAGGGGGCTTTACGAGCAGTACTTC | CASSQELRGLYEQYF
TRBJ2-7 | . | . | TRBV12-5 | TGTGCTAGTGGTTTGGTAAGCGTGGACGGACCCCGCGAGCAGTACTTC | CASGLVSVDGPREQYF
TRBJ2-5 | TRBD2 | once | TRBV6-6 | TGTGCCAGCAGGGGAGGGGCGGAGACCCAGTACTTC | CASRGGAETQYF
TRBJ2-3 | . | . | TRBV4-1 | TGCGCCAGCAGCCAAGGGGGGGCAGCCCCGAGCACAGATACGCAGTATTTT | CASSQGGAAPSTDTQYF
TRBJ1-5 | TRBD1 | few | TRBV15 | TGTGCCACCAGCCAACTGACAGGGATCAATCAGCCCCAGCATTTT | CATSQLTGINQPQHF
TRBJ2-1 | . | . | TRBV21-1 | TGTGCCAGCAGCGATGGGACTAGCGGCTCCTACAATGAGCAGTTCTTC | CASSDGTSGSYNEQFF